This TCR beta chain was identified in a study of T-cell reconstitution after alpha-beta-depleted transplantation in children. Unique molecular identifiers were used in preparing the TCRbeta library. A single record per CDR3 protein comes from TCRdb applying MiXCR to the PCR reads. The table includes around 380,000 distinct CDR3 sequences, approximately 10% detected once. Germline loops: CDR1 LNHDA, CDR2 SQIVND (reference sequence). The ends lost 3 bases at V and 0 bases at J; junction bases unmatched: 0. The CDR3 sequence is 14 residues long. There are a few counts of this clonotype. Material: PBMCs from the stem cell graft donor, obtained from the stem cell graft. This chain connects TRBV19 to TRBJ2-7, with 9 bases fitting TRBD2. The receptor was derived from a human donor who donated a stem cell graft to a child with acute myeloid leukemia. The CDR3 region is CASSISGSSYEQYF. CDR3 in DNA: TGTGCCAGTAGTATTAGCGGGAGCTCCTACGAGCAGTACTTC.